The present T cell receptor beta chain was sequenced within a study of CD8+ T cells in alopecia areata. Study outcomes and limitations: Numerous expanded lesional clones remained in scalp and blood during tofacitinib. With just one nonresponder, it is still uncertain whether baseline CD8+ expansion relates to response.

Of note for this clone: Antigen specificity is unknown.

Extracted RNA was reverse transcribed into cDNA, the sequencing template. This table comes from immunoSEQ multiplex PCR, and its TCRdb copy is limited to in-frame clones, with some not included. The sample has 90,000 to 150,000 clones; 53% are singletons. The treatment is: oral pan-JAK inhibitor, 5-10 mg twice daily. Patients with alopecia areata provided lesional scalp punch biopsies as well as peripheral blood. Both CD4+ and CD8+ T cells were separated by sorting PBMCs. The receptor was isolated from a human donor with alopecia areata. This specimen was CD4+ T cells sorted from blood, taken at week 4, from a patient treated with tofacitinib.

The CDR3 region has the DNA TGTGCCAGCAGCGTAGGGCAGATCACAGATACGCAGTATTTT. Its translation: CASSVGQITDTQYF. V gene TRBV9 combines with J gene TRBJ2-3; unclear D gene. Deletions cut 0 bases from V and 2 bases from J, with 7 bases between. This CDR3 region has 14 residues. Germline assignment: CDR1 SGDLS and CDR2 YYNGEE.